Following are 29 T cell receptor beta chains from one sample sequenced in a study of human CD8 memory T cell subsets. It was UMI-labeled 5' RACE by which the TCR beta libraries were made. Reprocessing the 5' RACE reads, TCRdb reports a single entry for every CDR3 protein and omits DNA. This table holds roughly 3,000 distinct CDR3 sequences. The sample consisted of CD8+ T cells from PBMCs. The receptors derive from a human donor in good health.

The chain has TRBV12-3 or TRBV12-4 and TRBJ2-1; TCRdb proposes TRBD2, but this gene call is untestable without DNA. CDR3 length: 16 residues. The CDR3 reads CASSSLGSGVYNEQFF.

The genes are TRBV20-1 and TRBJ2-5. CDR3 length: 15 residues. The germline gives CDR1 DFQATT, CDR2 SNEGSKA (reference sequence). CDR3 region: CSARDVRPQQETQYF.

This clonotype registers large by frequency. This chain uses TRBV4-1 with TRBJ1-2. Germline V gene sequence: CDR1 MGHRA, CDR2 YSYEKL. The CDR3 is 14 residues long. This chain's CDR3 is CASSQEQFNYGYTF.

The rearrangement joins TRBV10-3 to TRBJ2-1. Germline V gene data show CDR1 as ENHRY and CDR2 as SYGVKD. The CDR3 is made up of 15 amino acids. The CDR3 spells CAISEREDSYNEQFF.

This chain connects TRBV29-1 to TRBJ2-7; TCRdb returns TRBD1, unconfirmable since there is no DNA. Germline lookup yields CDR1 SQVTM and CDR2 ANQGSEA. The CDR3 sequence is 12 residues long. CDR3 region: CSVAPGGGEQYF.

This clonotype is medium-sized by frequency. The chain employs TRBV29-1 and TRBJ2-1. The CDR3 totals 11 residues. The germline CDR1 and CDR2 sequences are SQVTM and ANQGSEA. CDR3 in amino acids: CSDLIGSEQFF.

This rearrangement joins TRBV6-4 to TRBJ2-1; the TCRdb call, TRBD2, lacks DNA for checking. This CDR3 comprises 13 residues. Germline V gene sequence: CDR1 MRHNA, CDR2 SNTAGT. The CDR3 loop reads CASSDGTNNEQFF.

The genes are TRBV12-3 or TRBV12-4 and TRBJ2-3; lacking DNA, the TRBD1 call made by TCRdb goes unchecked. CDR3 length equals 15 residues. The CDR3 here is CASLPRGGSADTQYF.

The chain combines TRBV20-1 with TRBJ2-3; as DNA is missing, the TRBD1 call by TCRdb cannot be tested. Germline V CDR1 and CDR2: DFQATT, SNEGSKA (reference sequence). The CDR3 is 12 residues long. The CDR3 loop reads CSARQGLDTQYF.

CDR3 residues: CASSVGQAVYEQYF. The chain recombines TRBV13 with TRBJ2-7; as DNA is missing, the TRBD1 call by TCRdb cannot be tested. The germline CDR1 and CDR2 sequences are PRHDT and FYEKMQ (reference sequence). The CDR3 contains 14 residues. Drawing the rest from reference TRBV13 and TRBJ2-7, the complete variable domain is AAGVIQSPRHLIKEKRETATLKCYPIPRHDTVYWYQQGPGQDPQFLISFYEKMQSDKGSIPDRFSAQQFSDYHSELNMSSLELGDSALYFCASSVGQAVYEQYFGPGTRLTVT.

The rearrangement links TRBV20-1 to TRBJ2-1; TCRdb's D call of TRBD2 is untestable without DNA. The germline V gene has CDR1 DFQATT and CDR2 SNEGSKA (reference sequence). This CDR3 contains 13 residues. CDR3 amino acids: CSAATSGYNEQFF.

J is TRBJ2-1 and V is TRBV7-6; no DNA is available, so the TRBD2 call from TCRdb remains unchecked. The germline V gene encodes CDR1 SGHVS and CDR2 FNYEAQ. This CDR3 has 16 residues. This CDR3 reads CASSPKLAGAFNEQFF.

The CDR3 loop is CATASGATDTQYF. The rearrangement uses TRBV7-8 and TRBJ2-3. Looked up from germline, CDR1 is SGHVS and CDR2 is FQNEAQ. The CDR3 extends over 13 amino acids. Variable domain in full (rest from reference TRBV7-8 and TRBJ2-3): GAGVSQSPRYKVAKRGQDVALRCDPISGHVSLFWYQQALGQGPEFLTYFQNEAQLDKSGLPSDRFFAERPEGSVSTLKIQRTQQEDSAVYLCATASGATDTQYFGPGTRLTVL.

This clonotype registers medium-sized by frequency. The rearrangement joins TRBV10-2 to TRBJ2-7; without DNA, the TCRdb call of TRBD1 cannot be checked. Germline CDR1 is WSHSY and CDR2 is SAAADI. The CDR3 is 12 amino acids. CDR3 loop: CASSNRGYEQYF.

V usage is TRBV2 and J usage is TRBJ2-2; TCRdb selects TRBD2, and the lack of DNA leaves this call unchecked. This CDR3 has 16 amino acids. Germline V gene data show CDR1 as SNHLY and CDR2 as FYNNEI. The CDR3 spells CASSTLAGGATGELFF.

The chain is built from TRBV5-6 and TRBJ2-7; the TCRdb call, TRBD1, lacks DNA for checking. This CDR3 comprises 15 residues. Germline loops: CDR1 SGHDT, CDR2 YYEEEE. This CDR3 reads CASSQDRDGIYEQYF.

The V call is TRBV19, the J call TRBJ1-2; TCRdb designates TRBD1, a call that cannot be tested without DNA. The CDR3 sequence is 14 residues long. CDR1 LNHDA and CDR2 SQIVND come from the germline V gene (reference sequence). The CDR3: CASSRPGPRYGYTF.

According to its frequency, this clonotype is medium-sized. This rearrangement joins TRBV12-3 or TRBV12-4 to TRBJ2-1; checking the TCRdb D call of TRBD1 is not possible without DNA. This CDR3 contains 12 residues. CDR3 in amino acids: CASSWTPGEQFF.

The J gene is TRBJ2-1, the V gene TRBV2; TCRdb reports TRBD2, a call that lacks DNA to check it against. This CDR3 is 17 amino acids long. The germline V gene encodes CDR1 SNHLY and CDR2 FYNNEI. The CDR3 sequence is CASSKDPTSGVYNEQFF.

The J gene is TRBJ2-3, the V gene TRBV2; TCRdb proposes TRBD1, but this gene call is untestable without DNA. From germline, CDR1 is SNHLY and CDR2 FYNNEI. The CDR3 extends over 16 amino acids. The CDR3 here is CASSAPETGGIDTQYF.

This clonotype is medium-sized (0.01 to 0.1%) by frequency. V gene TRBV10-2 combines with J gene TRBJ2-5. Germline V lookup: CDR1 WSHSY, CDR2 SAAADI. CDR3 length equals 16 residues. This CDR3 is CASSESLAAVGETQYF.

This clonotype is labeled medium-sized based on frequency. The chain employs TRBV12-3 or TRBV12-4 and TRBJ2-7; TCRdb gives TRBD2 as the D gene, but with no DNA this cannot be confirmed. The CDR3 contains 16 residues. CDR3: CASSPVIAGGGYEQYF.

This clonotype shows up as medium-sized by frequency. The rearrangement uses TRBV6-5 and TRBJ2-7. This CDR3 has 12 residues. Germline CDR1 reads MNHEY; CDR2 reads SVGAGI. CDR3 amino acids: CASSPSSYEQYF.

The chain carries TRBV28 and TRBJ2-7. The CDR3 is 14 amino acids. The V gene's germline CDR1 is MDHEN and CDR2 SYDVKM. CDR3 protein: CASSLWGGSYEQYF.

In terms of frequency, this clonotype is medium-sized (0.01 to 0.1%). The rearrangement uses TRBV6-2 or TRBV6-3 and TRBJ2-1; the D gene TCRdb calls, TRBD2, cannot be checked with no DNA. The CDR3 contains 16 residues. Germline V gives CDR1 MNHEY, CDR2 SVGEGT. The CDR3 sequence: CASSWSPGLAYNEQFF.

This clonotype is deemed medium-sized by its frequency. The chain combines TRBV20-1 with TRBJ2-1; TCRdb outputs TRBD2, but without DNA this stays unchecked. The germline V gene has CDR1 DFQATT and CDR2 SNEGSKA (reference sequence). There are 15 residues in the CDR3. CDR3 in amino acids: CSARDSEREVNEQFF.

The rearrangement links TRBV29-1 to TRBJ2-7; checking the TCRdb D call of TRBD1 is not possible without DNA. Germline loops: CDR1 SQVTM, CDR2 ANQGSEA. The CDR3 extends over 14 amino acids. CDR3 sequence reads: CSVDGQGSTYEQYF.

The rearrangement uses TRBV11-2 and TRBJ2-5; the D gene TCRdb calls, TRBD2, cannot be checked with no DNA. This CDR3 region has 16 residues. Germline V lookup: CDR1 SGHAT, CDR2 FQNNGV. The CDR3 protein is CASSLVGSGGLETQYF.

Its frequency marks this clonotype as medium-sized (0.01 to 0.1%). The chain couples TRBV6-6 to TRBJ2-1; TCRdb's D gene call, TRBD2, goes unchecked for lack of DNA. The CDR3 runs 13 residues. The germline V gene encodes CDR1 MNHNY and CDR2 SVGAGI (reference sequence). The CDR3 loop is CASTTLAGGEQFF.